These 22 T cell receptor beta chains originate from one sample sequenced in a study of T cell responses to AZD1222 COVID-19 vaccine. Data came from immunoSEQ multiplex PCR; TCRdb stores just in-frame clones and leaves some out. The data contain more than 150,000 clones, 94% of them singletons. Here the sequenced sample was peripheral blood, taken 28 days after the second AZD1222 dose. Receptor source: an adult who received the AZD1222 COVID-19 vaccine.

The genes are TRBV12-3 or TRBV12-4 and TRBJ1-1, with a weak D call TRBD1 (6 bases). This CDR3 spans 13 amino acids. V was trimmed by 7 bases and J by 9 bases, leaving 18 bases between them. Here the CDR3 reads CASIPAGGQKAFF. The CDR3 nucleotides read TGTGCCAGCATCCCGGCGGGGGGGCAGAAAGCTTTCTTT.

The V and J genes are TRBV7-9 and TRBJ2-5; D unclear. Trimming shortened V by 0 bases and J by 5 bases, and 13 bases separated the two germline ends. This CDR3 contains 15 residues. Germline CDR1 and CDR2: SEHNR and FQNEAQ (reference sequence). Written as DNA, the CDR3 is TGTGCCAGCAGCTTAGCCCCCGCCGTTCGGGAGACCCAGTACTTC. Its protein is CASSLAPAVRETQYF.

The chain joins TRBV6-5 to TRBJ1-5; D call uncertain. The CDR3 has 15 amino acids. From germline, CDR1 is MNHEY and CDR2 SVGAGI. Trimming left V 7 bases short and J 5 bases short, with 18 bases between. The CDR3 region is CASMLVARRHQPQHF. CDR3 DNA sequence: TGTGCCAGCATGCTAGTGGCCCGGCGGCATCAGCCCCAGCATTTT.

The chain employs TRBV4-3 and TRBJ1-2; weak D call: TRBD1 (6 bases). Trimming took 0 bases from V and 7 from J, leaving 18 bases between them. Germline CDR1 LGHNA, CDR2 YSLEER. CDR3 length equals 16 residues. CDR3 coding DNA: TGCGCCAGCAGCCAAGAGTACCACAGGGAGGCTCTTGGCTACACCTTC. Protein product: CASSQEYHREALGYTF.

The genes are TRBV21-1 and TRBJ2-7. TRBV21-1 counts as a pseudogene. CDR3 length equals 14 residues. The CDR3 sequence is CNQFPGASSYEQYF. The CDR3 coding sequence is TGTAATCAATTTCCGGGCGCTAGCTCCTACGAGCAGTACTTC.

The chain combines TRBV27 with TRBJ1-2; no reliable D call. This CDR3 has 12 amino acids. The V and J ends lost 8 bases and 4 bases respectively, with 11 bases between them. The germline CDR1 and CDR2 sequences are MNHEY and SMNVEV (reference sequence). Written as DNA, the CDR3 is TGTGCCAGCGGAGGATACCGCTATGGCTACACCTTC. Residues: CASGGYRYGYTF.

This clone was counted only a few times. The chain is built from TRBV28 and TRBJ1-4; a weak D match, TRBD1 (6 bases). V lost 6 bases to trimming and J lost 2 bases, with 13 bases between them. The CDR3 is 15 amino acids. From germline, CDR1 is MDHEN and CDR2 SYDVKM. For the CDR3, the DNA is TGTGCCAGCAGGCGTTACAGGGTCACTAATGAAAAACTGTTTTTT. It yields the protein CASRRYRVTNEKLFF.

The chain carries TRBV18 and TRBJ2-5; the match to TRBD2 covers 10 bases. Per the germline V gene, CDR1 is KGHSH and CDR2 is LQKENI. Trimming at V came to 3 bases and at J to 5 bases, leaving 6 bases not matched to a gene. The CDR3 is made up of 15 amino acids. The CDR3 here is CASSPGLARQETQYF. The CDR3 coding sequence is TGTGCCAGCTCACCGGGACTAGCGCGGCAGGAGACCCAGTACTTC.

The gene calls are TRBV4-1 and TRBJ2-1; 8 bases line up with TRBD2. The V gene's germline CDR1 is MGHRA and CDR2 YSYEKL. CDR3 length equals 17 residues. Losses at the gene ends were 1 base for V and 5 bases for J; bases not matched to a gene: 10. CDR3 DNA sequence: TGCGCCAGCAGCCAAGTGGCCATAAGCGGGAGCAACAATGAGCAGTTCTTC. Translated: CASSQVAISGSNNEQFF.

The CDR3 reads CASSDPARVDGYTF. The CDR3 bases are TGTGCCAGCAGTGACCCGGCCAGGGTGGATGGCTACACCTTC. V and J are TRBV25-1 and TRBJ1-2, with a weak D call TRBD1 (5 bases). The CDR3 has 14 amino acids. V lost 3 bases and J lost 6, with 14 bases in between. From germline, CDR1 is MGHDK and CDR2 SYGVNS.

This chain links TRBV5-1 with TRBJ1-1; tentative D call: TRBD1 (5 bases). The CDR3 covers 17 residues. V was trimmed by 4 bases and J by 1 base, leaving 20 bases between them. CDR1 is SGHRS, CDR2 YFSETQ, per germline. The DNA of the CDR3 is TGCGCCAGCAGCCGTACCGGGACCCCACAAACGAACACTGAAGCTTTCTTT. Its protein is CASSRTGTPQTNTEAFF.

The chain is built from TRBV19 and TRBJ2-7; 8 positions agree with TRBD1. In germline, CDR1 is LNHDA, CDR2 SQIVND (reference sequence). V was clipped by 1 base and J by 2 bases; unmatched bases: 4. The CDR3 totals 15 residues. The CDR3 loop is CASSIGQGPPYEQYF. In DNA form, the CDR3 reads TGTGCCAGTAGTATAGGACAGGGGCCACCCTACGAGCAGTACTTC.

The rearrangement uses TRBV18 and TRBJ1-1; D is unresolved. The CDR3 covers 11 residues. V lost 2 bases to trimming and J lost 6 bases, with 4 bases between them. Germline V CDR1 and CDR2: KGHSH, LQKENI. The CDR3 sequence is CASSPGPEAFF. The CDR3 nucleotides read TGTGCCAGCTCACCAGGGCCTGAAGCTTTCTTT. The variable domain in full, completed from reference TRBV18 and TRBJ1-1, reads NAGVMQNPRHLVRRRGQEARLRCSPMKGHSHVYWYRQLPEEGLKFMVYLQKENIIDESGMPKERFSAEFPKEGPSILRIQQVVRGDSAAYFCASSPGPEAFFGQGTRLTVV.

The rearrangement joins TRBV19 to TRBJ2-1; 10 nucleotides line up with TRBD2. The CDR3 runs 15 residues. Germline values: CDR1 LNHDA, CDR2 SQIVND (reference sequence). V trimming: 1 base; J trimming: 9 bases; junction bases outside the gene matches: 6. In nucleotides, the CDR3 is TGTGCCAGTAGTATAGTCCTAGCGGGGGCCGGTGAGCAGTTCTTC. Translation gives CASSIVLAGAGEQFF.

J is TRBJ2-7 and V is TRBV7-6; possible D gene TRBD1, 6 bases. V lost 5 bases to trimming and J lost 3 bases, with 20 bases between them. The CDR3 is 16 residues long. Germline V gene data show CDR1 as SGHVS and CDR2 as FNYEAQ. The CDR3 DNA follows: TGTGCCAGCAGCCGTACGGGTGCAGGGGCTGTCTACGAGCAGTACTTC. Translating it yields CASSRTGAGAVYEQYF. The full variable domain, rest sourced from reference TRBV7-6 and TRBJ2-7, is GAGVSQSPRYKVTKRGQDVALRCDPISGHVSLYWYRQALGQGPEFLTYFNYEAQQDKSGLPNDRFSAERPEGSISTLTIQRTEQRDSAMYRCASSRTGAGAVYEQYFGPGTRLTVT.

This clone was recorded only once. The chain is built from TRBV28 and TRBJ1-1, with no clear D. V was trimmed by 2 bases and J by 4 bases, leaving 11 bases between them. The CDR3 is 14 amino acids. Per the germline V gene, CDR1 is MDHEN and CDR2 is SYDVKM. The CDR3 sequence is CASSLHPLGTEAFF. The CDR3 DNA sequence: TGTGCCAGCAGTTTACACCCCCTGGGCACTGAAGCTTTCTTT.

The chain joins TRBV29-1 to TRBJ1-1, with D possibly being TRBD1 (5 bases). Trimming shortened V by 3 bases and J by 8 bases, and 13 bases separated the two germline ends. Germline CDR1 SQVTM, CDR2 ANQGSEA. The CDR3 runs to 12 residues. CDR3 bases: TGCAGCGTTGATTCAGGGAGCCTCGAAGCTTTCTTT. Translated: CSVDSGSLEAFF. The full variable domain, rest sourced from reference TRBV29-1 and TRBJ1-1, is SAVISQKPSRDICQRGTSLTIQCQVDSQVTMMFWYRQQPGQSLTLIATANQGSEATYESGFVIDKFPISRPNLTFSTLTVSNMSPEDSSIYLCSVDSGSLEAFFGQGTRLTVV.

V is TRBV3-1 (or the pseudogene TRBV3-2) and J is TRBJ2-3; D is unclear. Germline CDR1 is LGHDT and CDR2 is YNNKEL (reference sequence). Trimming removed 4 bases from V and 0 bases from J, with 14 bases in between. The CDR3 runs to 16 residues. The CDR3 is CASSRPGSLSTDTQYF. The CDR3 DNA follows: TGTGCCAGCAGCCGTCCGGGCAGCCTTAGCACAGATACGCAGTATTTT.

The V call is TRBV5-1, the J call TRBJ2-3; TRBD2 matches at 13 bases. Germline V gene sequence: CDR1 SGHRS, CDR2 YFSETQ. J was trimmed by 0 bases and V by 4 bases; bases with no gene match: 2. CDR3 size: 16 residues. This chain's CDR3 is CASSELAGGSTDTQYF. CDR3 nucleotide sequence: TGCGCCAGCAGCGAACTAGCGGGGGGGAGCACAGATACGCAGTATTTT.

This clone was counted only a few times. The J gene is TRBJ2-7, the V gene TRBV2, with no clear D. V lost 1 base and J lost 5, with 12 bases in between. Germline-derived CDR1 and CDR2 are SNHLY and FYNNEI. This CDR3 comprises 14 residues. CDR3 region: CASSEGGMYHEQYF. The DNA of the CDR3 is TGTGCCAGCAGTGAAGGGGGAATGTACCACGAGCAGTACTTC.

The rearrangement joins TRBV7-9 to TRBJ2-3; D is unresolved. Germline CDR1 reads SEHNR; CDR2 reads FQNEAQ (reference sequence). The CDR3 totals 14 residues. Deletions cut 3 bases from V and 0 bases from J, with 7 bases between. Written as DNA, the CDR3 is TGTGCCAGCAGCTTTGGGGTCAGCACAGATACGCAGTATTTT. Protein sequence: CASSFGVSTDTQYF. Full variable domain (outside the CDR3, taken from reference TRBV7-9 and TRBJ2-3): DTGVSQNPRHKITKRGQNVTFRCDPISEHNRLYWYRQTLGQGPEFLTYFQNEAQLEKSRLLSDRFSAERPKGSFSTLEIQRTEQGDSAMYLCASSFGVSTDTQYFGPGTRLTVL.

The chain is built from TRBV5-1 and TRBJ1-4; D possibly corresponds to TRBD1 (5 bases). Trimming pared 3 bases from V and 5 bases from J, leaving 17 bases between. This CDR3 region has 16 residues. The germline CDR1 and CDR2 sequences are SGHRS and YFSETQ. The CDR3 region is CASSSAYQGGNEKLFF. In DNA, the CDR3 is TGCGCCAGCAGCTCGGCCTACCAGGGTGGAAATGAAAAACTGTTTTTT. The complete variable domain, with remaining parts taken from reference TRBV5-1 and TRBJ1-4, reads KAGVTQTPRYLIKTRGQQVTLSCSPISGHRSVSWYQQTPGQGLQFLFEYFSETQRNKGNFPGRFSGRQFSNSRSEMNVSTLELGDSALYLCASSSAYQGGNEKLFFGSGTQLSVL.